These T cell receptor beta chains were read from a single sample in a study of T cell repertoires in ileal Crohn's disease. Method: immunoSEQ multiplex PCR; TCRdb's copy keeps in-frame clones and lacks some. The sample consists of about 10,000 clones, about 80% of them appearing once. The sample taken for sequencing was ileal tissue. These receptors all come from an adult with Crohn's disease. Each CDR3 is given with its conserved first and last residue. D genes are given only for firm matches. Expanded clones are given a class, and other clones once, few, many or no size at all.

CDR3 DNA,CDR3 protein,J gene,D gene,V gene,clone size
TGTGCCAGCACCCCCGTCGGGACACTCGTCCATGGCTACACCTTC,CASTPVGTLVHGYTF,TRBJ1-2,NA,TRBV5-4,NA
TGCGCCAGCAGCCAAGATGAGTTGGGCCGAACTAACTATGGCTACACCTTC,CASSQDELGRTNYGYTF,TRBJ1-2,NA,TRBV4-3,NA
TGCGCCAGCAGTGACGGCTCTGGAAACACCATATATTTT,CASSDGSGNTIYF,TRBJ1-3,NA,TRBV10-1,few
TGTGCCACCAGCAGAGGGGGACAGGGGTATGGCTACACCTTC,CATSRGGQGYGYTF,TRBJ1-2,TRBD1,TRBV15,NA
TGTGCCACCAGCAAGACCAGAGGGATAACCTACAATGAGCAGTTCTTC,CATSKTRGITYNEQFF,TRBJ2-1,NA,TRBV15,NA
TGTGCCAGCAGTGAATCTCACGGGAACACCGGGGAGCTGTTTTTT,CASSESHGNTGELFF,TRBJ2-2,NA,TRBV6-1,NA
TGTGCCAGCAGTTTATTCTTCGGATTGGGCAGGTCTGGGGCCAACGTCCTGACTTTC,CASSLFFGLGRSGANVLTF,TRBJ2-6,NA,TRBV27,NA
TGTGCCAGCAGCCATGGGACAGGGCTCGAGCAGTACTTC,CASSHGTGLEQYF,TRBJ2-7,TRBD1,TRBV7-2,NA
TGTGCCAGCAGAGACCGACTAGCGGGGAGCCAAGAGACCCAGTACTTC,CASRDRLAGSQETQYF,TRBJ2-5,TRBD2,TRBV2,NA
TGTGCCAGCAGGGGACAGGGGTCGTCCCTCCTCCACTTT,CASRGQGSSLLHF,TRBJ1-6,TRBD1,TRBV6-1,NA
TGTGCCACCAGCAGAGAGGTTTATACGGACACCATATATTTT,CATSREVYTDTIYF,TRBJ1-3,NA,TRBV15,few
TGTGCCAGCAGCTCTCTAGACTACGAGCAGTACTTC,CASSSLDYEQYF,TRBJ2-7,NA,TRBV7-9,NA
TGTGCCAGCAGTTACGGACAGGGTCGAGAAAAACTGTTTTTT,CASSYGQGREKLFF,TRBJ1-4,TRBD1,TRBV6-5,NA
TGCGCCAGCAGCCCGGGTTTGGATACGCAGTATTTT,CASSPGLDTQYF,TRBJ2-3,NA,TRBV5-1,NA
TGTGCTAGTGGTTTGGGCCAGGGGGCAGATACGCAGTATTTT,CASGLGQGADTQYF,TRBJ2-3,TRBD1,TRBV12-5,few
TGTGCCATCAAGTTCGGACAGGGGGCTGCCGAGCAGTACTTC,CAIKFGQGAAEQYF,TRBJ2-7,TRBD1,TRBV10-3,once
TGCGCCAGCAGCCGGGGACTAGCGGCTGAACAAGAGACCCAGTACTTC,CASSRGLAAEQETQYF,TRBJ2-5,TRBD2,TRBV5-1,NA
TGCGCCAGCAGCCAAGATGTGGTTAGCTCTGGAAACACCATATATTTT,CASSQDVVSSGNTIYF,TRBJ1-3,NA,TRBV4-1,NA
TGTGCCATAGAGACAGGGCTGGGAGGCTACACCTTC,CAIETGLGGYTF,TRBJ1-2,TRBD1,TRBV10-3,few
TGTGCCAGCAGCCTCGGGACAGGCATCACAGATACGCAGTATTTT,CASSLGTGITDTQYF,TRBJ2-3,TRBD1,TRBV11-2,NA
TGTGCCACCAGCCCCCACAGGGGCGGGGAGCTGTTTTTT,CATSPHRGGELFF,TRBJ2-2,TRBD1,TRBV15,NA
TGTGCCAGCAGCTACCCGACAGATTACGAGCAGTACTTC,CASSYPTDYEQYF,TRBJ2-7,NA,TRBV5-4,few
TGTGCCATCAGTTCGATACAAACCGGGACAGGGCTGCGGTATGGCTACACCTTC,CAISSIQTGTGLRYGYTF,TRBJ1-2,TRBD1,TRBV10-3,NA
TGTGCCAGCAGCTACACGGGACTAGCGGGGAGTCATGAGCAGTTCTTC,CASSYTGLAGSHEQFF,TRBJ2-1,TRBD2,TRBV7-8,NA
TGTGCTAGTGGTTTGGATAAACTAGCGGGGGAGTGGGGCACCGGGGAGCTGTTTTTT,CASGLDKLAGEWGTGELFF,TRBJ2-2,TRBD2,TRBV12-5,NA
TGTGCCAGCAGCTTAAATCCACGGGAGCAGTACTTC,CASSLNPREQYF,TRBJ2-7,NA,TRBV7-9,few
TGTGCCAGCTCAAAAGGGACAGCCTTCTCCTACGAGCAGTACTTC,CASSKGTAFSYEQYF,TRBJ2-7,TRBD1,TRBV18,NA
TGTGCCAGCAGTGACGGAATTGGACAGGGTACGGTTCAGCCCCAGCATTTT,CASSDGIGQGTVQPQHF,TRBJ1-5,TRBD1,TRBV6-1,few
TGTGCCAGCAGAATCCAAGGGAGCTCCTATAATTCACCCCTCCACTTT,CASRIQGSSYNSPLHF,TRBJ1-6,NA,TRBV27,few
TGTGCCAGCAGTTACCAACAGGGGGTTTACGAGCAGTACTTC,CASSYQQGVYEQYF,TRBJ2-7,TRBD1,TRBV6-6,NA
TGTGCCAGCAGCCCAGGACAGGGAGGCTACGAGCAGTACTTC,CASSPGQGGYEQYF,TRBJ2-7,TRBD1,TRBV9,NA
TGTGCCAGCAGTGTGGAGGCAGGCGATAATTCACCCCTCCACTTT,CASSVEAGDNSPLHF,TRBJ1-6,NA,TRBV6-4,few
TGTGCTAGTGGTCCGGGGACAAATTCCCTCACAGATACGCAGTATTTT,CASGPGTNSLTDTQYF,TRBJ2-3,NA,TRBV12-5,NA
TGTGCCAGCAGCTGTCAAAGGACAGGGTACTGGTTATTCTATAATTCACCCCTCCACTTT,CASSCQRTGYWLFYNSPLHF,TRBJ1-6,TRBD1,TRBV11-3,NA
TGTGCCTCTTGGCGGACAGGGGAAAAACTGTTTTTT,CASWRTGEKLFF,TRBJ1-4,TRBD1,TRBV30,NA
TGCGCCAGCAGACAGGACCACACCGGGGAGCTGTTTTTT,CASRQDHTGELFF,TRBJ2-2,NA,TRBV5-1,NA
TGTGCCAGCAGCTTGGGCTTCACCGGGGAGCTGTTTTTT,CASSLGFTGELFF,TRBJ2-2,NA,TRBV7-3,once
TGTGCCAGCACCTACGGACAGGGACCTTACGAGCAGTACTTC,CASTYGQGPYEQYF,TRBJ2-7,TRBD1,TRBV5-6,NA
TGTGCCAGCTCACCGAGCTACGGACAGGGGATAAACTACGAGCAGTACTTC,CASSPSYGQGINYEQYF,TRBJ2-7,TRBD1,TRBV18,NA
TGTGCCAGCAGTTCGGGACAGGGCTCCCCTGAAGCTTTCTTT,CASSSGQGSPEAFF,TRBJ1-1,TRBD1,TRBV27,few
TGTGCCAGCAGCCGACTAGCGGGTTGGACAGATACGCAGTATTTT,CASSRLAGWTDTQYF,TRBJ2-3,TRBD2,TRBV5-4,NA